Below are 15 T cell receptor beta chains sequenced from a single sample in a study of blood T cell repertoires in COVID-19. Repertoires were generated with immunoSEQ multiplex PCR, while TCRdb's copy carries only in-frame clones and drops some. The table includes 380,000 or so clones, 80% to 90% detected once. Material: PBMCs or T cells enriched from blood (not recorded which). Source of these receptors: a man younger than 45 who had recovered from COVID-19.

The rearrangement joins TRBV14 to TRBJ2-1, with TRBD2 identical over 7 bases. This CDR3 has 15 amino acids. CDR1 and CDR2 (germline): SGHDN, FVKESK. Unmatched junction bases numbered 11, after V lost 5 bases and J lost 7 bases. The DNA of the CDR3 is TGTGCCAGCAGCTATGGGGGGGGGTTTTTGAATGAGCAGTTCTTC. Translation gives CASSYGGGFLNEQFF.

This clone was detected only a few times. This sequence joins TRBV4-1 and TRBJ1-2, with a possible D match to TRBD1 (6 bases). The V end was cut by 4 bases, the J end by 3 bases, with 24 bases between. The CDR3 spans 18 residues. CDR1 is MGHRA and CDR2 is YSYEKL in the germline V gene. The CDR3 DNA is TGCGCCAGCAGCCCGGGGGGCAGTCGGCGAAAACAAGACTATGGCTACACCTTC. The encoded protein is CASSPGGSRRKQDYGYTF.

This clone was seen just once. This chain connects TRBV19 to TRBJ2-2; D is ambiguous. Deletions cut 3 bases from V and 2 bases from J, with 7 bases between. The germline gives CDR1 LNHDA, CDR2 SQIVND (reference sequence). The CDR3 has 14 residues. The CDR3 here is CASSISVNTGELFF. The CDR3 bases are TGTGCCAGTAGTATTTCCGTCAACACCGGGGAGCTGTTTTTT.

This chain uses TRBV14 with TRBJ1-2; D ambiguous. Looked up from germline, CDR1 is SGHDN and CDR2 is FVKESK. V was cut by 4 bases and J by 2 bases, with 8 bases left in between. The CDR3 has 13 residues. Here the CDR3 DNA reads TGTGCCAGCAGCCGACCGGGAAACTATGGCTACACCTTC. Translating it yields CASSRPGNYGYTF.

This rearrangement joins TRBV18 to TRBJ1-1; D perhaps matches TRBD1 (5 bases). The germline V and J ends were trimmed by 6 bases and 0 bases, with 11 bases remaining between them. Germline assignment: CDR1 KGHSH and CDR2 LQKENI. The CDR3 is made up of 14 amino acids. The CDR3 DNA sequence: TGTGCCAGCTCGGCAGGGTCGTTGAACACTGAAGCTTTCTTT. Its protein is CASSAGSLNTEAFF.

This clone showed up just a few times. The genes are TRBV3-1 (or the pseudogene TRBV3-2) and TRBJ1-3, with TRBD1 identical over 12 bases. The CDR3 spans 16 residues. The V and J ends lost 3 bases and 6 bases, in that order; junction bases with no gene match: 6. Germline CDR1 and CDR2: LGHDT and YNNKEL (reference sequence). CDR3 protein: CASSHKVGQGANTIYF. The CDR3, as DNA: TGTGCCAGCAGCCACAAAGTGGGACAGGGGGCAAACACCATATATTTT.

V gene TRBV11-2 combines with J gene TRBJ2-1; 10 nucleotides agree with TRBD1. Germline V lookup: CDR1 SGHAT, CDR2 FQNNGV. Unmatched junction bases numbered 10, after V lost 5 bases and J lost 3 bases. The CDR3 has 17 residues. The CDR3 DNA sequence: TGTGCCAGCAGCATGCTCCCCGGGACAGGGGTCTACAATGAGCAGTTCTTC. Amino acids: CASSMLPGTGVYNEQFF.

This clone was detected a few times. The CDR3 DNA follows: TGTGCCAGTAGTGACCGGGACAGGGGAATGAACACTGAAGCTTTCTTT. Translating it yields CASSDRDRGMNTEAFF. V is TRBV19 and J is TRBJ1-1; 10 nucleotides match TRBD1. The CDR3 spans 16 residues. After removal of 5 bases from V and 0 bases from J, the junction contained 6 bases not matched to a gene. Per germline, CDR1 LNHDA and CDR2 SQIVND (reference sequence).

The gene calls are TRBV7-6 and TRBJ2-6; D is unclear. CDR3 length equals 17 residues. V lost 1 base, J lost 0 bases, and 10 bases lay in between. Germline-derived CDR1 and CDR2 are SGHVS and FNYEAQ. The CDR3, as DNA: TGTGCCAGCAGCTTAGAGGCAGGAAACTCTGGGGCCAACGTCCTGACTTTC. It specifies CASSLEAGNSGANVLTF. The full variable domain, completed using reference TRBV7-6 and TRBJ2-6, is GAGVSQSPRYKVTKRGQDVALRCDPISGHVSLYWYRQALGQGPEFLTYFNYEAQQDKSGLPNDRFSAERPEGSISTLTIQRTEQRDSAMYRCASSLEAGNSGANVLTFGAGSRLTVL.

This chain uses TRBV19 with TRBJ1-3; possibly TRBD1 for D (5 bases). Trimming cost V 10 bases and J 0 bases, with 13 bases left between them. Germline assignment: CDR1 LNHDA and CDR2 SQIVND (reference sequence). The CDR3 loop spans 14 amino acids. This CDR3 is CATRGSNSGNTIYF. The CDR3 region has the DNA TGTGCCACCCGGGGGTCTAACTCTGGAAACACCATATATTTT.

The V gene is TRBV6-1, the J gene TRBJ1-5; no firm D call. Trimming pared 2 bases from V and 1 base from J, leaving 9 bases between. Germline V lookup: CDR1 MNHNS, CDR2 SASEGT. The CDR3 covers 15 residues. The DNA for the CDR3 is TGTGCCAGCAGTGAATGGAGCCAAAGCAATCAGCCCCAGCATTTT. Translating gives CASSEWSQSNQPQHF.

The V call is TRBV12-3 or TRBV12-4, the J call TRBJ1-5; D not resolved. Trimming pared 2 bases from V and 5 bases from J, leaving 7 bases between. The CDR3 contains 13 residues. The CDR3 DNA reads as TGTGCCAGCAGTTTAAACGGTTATCAGCCCCAGCATTTT. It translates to CASSLNGYQPQHF.

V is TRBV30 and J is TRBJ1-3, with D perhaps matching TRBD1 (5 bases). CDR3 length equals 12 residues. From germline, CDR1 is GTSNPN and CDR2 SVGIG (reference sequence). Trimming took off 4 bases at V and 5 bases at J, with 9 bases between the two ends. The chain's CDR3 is CAWTGPRNTIYF. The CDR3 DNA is TGTGCCTGGACAGGGCCTCGAAACACCATATATTTT.

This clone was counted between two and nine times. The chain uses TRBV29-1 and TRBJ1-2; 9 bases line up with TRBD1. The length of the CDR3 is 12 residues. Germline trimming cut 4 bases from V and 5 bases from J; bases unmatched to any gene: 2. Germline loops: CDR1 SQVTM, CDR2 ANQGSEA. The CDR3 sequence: CSVGTGVYGYTF. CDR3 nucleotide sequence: TGCAGCGTTGGGACAGGGGTATATGGCTACACCTTC.

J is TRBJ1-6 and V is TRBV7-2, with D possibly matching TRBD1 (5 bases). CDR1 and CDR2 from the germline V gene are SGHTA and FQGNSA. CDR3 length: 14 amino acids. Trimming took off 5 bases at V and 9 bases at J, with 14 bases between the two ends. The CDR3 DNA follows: TGTGCCAGCAGCCGTGGGGGGTTCGGTTCACCCCTCCACTTT. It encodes CASSRGGFGSPLHF.